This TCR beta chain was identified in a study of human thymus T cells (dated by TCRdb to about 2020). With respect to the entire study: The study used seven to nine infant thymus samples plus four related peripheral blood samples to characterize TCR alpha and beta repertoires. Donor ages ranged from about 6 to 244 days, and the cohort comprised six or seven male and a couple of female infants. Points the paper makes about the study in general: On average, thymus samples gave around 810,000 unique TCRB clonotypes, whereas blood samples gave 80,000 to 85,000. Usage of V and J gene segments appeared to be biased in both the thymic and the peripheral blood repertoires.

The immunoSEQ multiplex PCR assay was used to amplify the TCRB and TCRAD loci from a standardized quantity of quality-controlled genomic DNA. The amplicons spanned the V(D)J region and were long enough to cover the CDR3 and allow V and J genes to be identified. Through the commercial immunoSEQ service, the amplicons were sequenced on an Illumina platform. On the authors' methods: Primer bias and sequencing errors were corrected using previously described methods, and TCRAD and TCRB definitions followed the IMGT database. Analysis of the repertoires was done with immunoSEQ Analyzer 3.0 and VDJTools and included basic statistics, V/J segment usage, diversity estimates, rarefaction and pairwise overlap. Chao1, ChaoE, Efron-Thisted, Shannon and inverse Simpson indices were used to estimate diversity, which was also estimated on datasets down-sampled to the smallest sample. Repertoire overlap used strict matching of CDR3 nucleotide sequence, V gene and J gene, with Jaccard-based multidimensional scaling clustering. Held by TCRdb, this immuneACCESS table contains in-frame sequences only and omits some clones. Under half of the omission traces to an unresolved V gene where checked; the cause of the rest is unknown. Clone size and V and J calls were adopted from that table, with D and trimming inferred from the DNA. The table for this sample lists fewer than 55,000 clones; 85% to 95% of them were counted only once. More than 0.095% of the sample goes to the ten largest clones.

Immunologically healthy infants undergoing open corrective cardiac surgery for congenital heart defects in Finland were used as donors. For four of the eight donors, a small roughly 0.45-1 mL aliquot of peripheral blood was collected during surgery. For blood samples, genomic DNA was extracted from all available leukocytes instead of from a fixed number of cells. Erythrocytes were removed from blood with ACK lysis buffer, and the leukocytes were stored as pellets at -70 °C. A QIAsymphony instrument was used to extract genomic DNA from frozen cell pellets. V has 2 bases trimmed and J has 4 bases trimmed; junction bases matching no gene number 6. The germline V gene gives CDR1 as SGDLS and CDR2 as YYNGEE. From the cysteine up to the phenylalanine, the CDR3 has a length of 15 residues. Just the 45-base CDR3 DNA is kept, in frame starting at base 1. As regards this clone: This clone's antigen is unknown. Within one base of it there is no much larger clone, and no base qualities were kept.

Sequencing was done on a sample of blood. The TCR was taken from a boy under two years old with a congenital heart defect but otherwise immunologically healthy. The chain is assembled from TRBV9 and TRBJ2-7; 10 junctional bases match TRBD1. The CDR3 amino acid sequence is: CASSVYGTGVYEQYF. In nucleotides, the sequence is TGTGCCAGCAGCGTCTACGGGACAGGGGTATACGAGCAGTACTTC. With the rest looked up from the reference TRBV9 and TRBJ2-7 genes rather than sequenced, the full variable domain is DSGVTQTPKHLITATGQRVTLRCSPRSGDLSVYWYQQSLDQGLQFLIQYYNGEERAKGNILERFSAQQFPDLHSELNLSSLELGDSALYFCASSVYGTGVYEQYFGPGTRLTVT.